The 5 T cell receptor beta chains below come from one sample, sequenced in a study of control samples from healthy donors and cancer patients. This table comes from immunoSEQ multiplex PCR, and its TCRdb copy is limited to in-frame clones, with some not included. This table holds around 120,000 clones, roughly nine tenths found once. Sequenced: PBMCs. The receptors originated from a woman aged 45-59 years with colorectal cancer.

The chain combines TRBV27 with TRBJ1-2; TRBD1 agrees at 7 bases. After removal of 3 bases from V and 4 bases from J, the junction contained 11 bases not matched to a gene. Looked up from germline, CDR1 is MNHEY and CDR2 is SMNVEV (reference sequence). CDR3 length: 16 residues. The CDR3 is CASSFAFRGTFYGYTF. The CDR3, as DNA: TGTGCCAGCAGTTTTGCCTTCAGGGGGACATTCTATGGCTACACCTTC.

This chain uses TRBV12-5 with TRBJ2-3, with 7 bases identical to TRBD2. This CDR3 is built from 16 residues. Unmatched junction bases numbered 10, after V lost 3 bases and J lost 4 bases. Germline V lookup: CDR1 LGHNT, CDR2 FRNRAP. The CDR3 region has the DNA TGTGCTAGTGGTTTAGCGACTAGCACCAATTCAGATACGCAGTATTTT. Translation: CASGLATSTNSDTQYF.

This sequence joins TRBV6-5 and TRBJ2-7; 7 positions match TRBD1. Germline loops: CDR1 MNHEY, CDR2 SVGAGI. V lost 6 bases, J lost 6 bases, and 8 bases stayed unmatched. The CDR3 has 13 amino acids. CDR3 amino acids: CASRETGIGEQYF. The CDR3, as DNA: TGTGCCAGCAGGGAGACAGGGATCGGCGAGCAGTACTTC.

V is TRBV10-3 and J is TRBJ2-1; 7 positions agree with TRBD1. V was clipped by 6 bases and J by 8 bases; unmatched bases: 10. The CDR3 spans 14 residues. Germline-derived CDR1 and CDR2 are ENHRY and SYGVKD. This CDR3 is CAIRDLNRGHEQFF. DNA of the CDR3: TGTGCCATCAGGGATCTTAACAGGGGCCATGAGCAGTTCTTC.

CDR3 coding DNA: TGTGCCAGTAGTCCATCCCGGGACAGGGGCGGGACCTATGGCTACACCTTC. Its protein product is CASSPSRDRGGTYGYTF. The J gene is TRBJ1-2, the V gene TRBV19, with 10 bases fitting TRBD1. Per the germline V gene, CDR1 is LNHDA and CDR2 is SQIVND (reference sequence). After removal of 5 bases from V and 4 bases from J, the junction contained 13 bases not matched to a gene. The CDR3 is made up of 17 amino acids.